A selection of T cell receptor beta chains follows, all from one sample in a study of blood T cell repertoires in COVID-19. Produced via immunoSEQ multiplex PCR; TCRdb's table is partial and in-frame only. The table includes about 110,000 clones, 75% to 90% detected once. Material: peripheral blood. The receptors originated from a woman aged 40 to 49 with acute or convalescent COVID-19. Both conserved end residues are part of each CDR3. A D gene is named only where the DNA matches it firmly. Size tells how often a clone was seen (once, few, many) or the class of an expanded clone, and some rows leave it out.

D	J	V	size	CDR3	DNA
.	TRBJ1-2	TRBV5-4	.	CASSLEQIYGYTF	TGTGCCAGCAGCTTGGAACAGATCTATGGCTACACCTTC
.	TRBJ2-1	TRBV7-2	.	CASSFPYNEQFF	TGTGCCAGCAGCTTCCCATACAATGAGCAGTTCTTC
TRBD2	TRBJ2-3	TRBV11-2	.	CASSLVAGGITDTQYF	TGTGCCAGCAGCTTAGTAGCGGGGGGTATCACAGATACGCAGTATTTT
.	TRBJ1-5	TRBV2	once	CASSEPQGGNQPQHF	TGTGCCAGCAGTGAACCCCAGGGCGGCAATCAGCCCCAGCATTTT
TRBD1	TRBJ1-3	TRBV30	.	CAWSVRTGDGNTIYF	TGTGCCTGGAGTGTAAGGACAGGGGATGGAAACACCATATATTTT
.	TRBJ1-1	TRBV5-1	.	CASSLVGQIEAFF	TGCGCCAGCAGCTTGGTAGGACAGATTGAAGCTTTCTTT
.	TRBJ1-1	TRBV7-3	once	CASSLSGGRTEAFF	TGTGCCAGCAGCTTAAGTGGGGGGAGAACTGAAGCTTTCTTT
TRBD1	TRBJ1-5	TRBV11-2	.	CASSPGQGRINQPQHF	TGTGCCAGCAGCCCGGGACAGGGACGGATCAATCAGCCCCAGCATTTT
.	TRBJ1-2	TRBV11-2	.	CASSQSTGNSYGYTF	TGTGCCAGCAGCCAGAGCACCGGGAACTCGTATGGCTACACCTTC
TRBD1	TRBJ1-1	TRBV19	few	CASSIRTGALNTEAFF	TGTGCCAGTAGTATTAGGACAGGGGCTCTGAACACTGAAGCTTTCTTT
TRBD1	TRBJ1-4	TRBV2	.	CASSVTGFLNEKLFF	TGTGCCAGCAGCGTGACAGGGTTCCTCAATGAAAAACTGTTTTTT
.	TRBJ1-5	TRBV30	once	CAWSHPTHSNQPQHF	TGTGCCTGGAGTCACCCAACTCATAGCAATCAGCCCCAGCATTTT
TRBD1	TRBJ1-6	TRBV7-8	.	CASSSRTGSNSPLHF	TGTGCCAGCAGCTCTCGGACAGGATCGAATTCACCCCTCCACTTT
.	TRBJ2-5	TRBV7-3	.	CASSLFRTGQETQYF	TGTGCCAGCAGCTTATTTCGTACAGGCCAAGAGACCCAGTACTTC
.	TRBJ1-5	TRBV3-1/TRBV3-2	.	CASSQGAGNQPQHF	TGTGCCAGCAGCCAGGGGGCGGGTAATCAGCCCCAGCATTTT
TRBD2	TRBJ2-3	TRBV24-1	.	CATSDLGRGVSTDTQYF	TGTGCCACCAGTGATTTGGGGCGGGGGGTAAGCACAGATACGCAGTATTTT
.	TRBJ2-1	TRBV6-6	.	CASSNQGEQFF	TGTGCCAGCAGTAACCAGGGTGAGCAGTTCTTC
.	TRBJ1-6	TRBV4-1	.	CASSQFLQGSNNSPLHF	TGCGCCAGCAGCCAATTTCTTCAGGGGTCGAACAATTCACCCCTCCACTTT
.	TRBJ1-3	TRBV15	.	CATSRGTSDGNTIYF	TGTGCCACCAGCAGAGGGACAAGCGACGGAAACACCATATATTTT
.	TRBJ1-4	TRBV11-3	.	CASSPRPNDSGEKLFF	TGTGCCAGCAGCCCTCGCCCAAACGACAGCGGGGAAAAACTGTTTTTT
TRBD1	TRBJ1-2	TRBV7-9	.	CASSPGDRPLTF	TGTGCCAGCAGCCCTGGGGACAGGCCGCTTACTTTC
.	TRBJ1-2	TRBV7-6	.	CASSKRPTVQGDGYTF	TGTGCCAGCAGCAAAAGACCGACAGTGCAGGGCGATGGCTACACCTTC
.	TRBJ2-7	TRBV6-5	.	CASSYGENYEQYF	TGTGCCAGCAGTTACGGGGAGAACTACGAGCAGTACTTC
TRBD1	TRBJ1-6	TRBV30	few	CAWRETGDLVNSPLHF	TGTGCCTGGAGAGAAACAGGGGACTTGGTTAATTCACCCCTCCACTTT
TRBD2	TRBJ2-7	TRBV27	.	CASSRTRSSYEQYF	TGTGCCAGCAGCCGGACTAGGTCTTCCTACGAGCAGTACTTC